This entry describes one T cell receptor beta chain. Its antigen is unidentified. The donors, healthy Caucasians from Russia, were aged roughly 6 to 95. The data were taken from a study of blood T cells in healthy people across ages. For the study at large: Template switching caught about one barcoded beta molecule for each two T cells. Study results and limitations: Lack of knowledge of donor CMV status possibly confounded expanded clonotype changes.

CDR3 size: 14 residues. With V trimmed by 4 bases and J by 5 bases, 6 bases remained unmatched. From germline, CDR1 is PRHDT and CDR2 FYEKMQ (reference sequence). Sample-barcoded 5' priming and a J-beta primer mix drove a second PCR of about 7 to 12 cycles. Each cDNA molecule carried a tag from a template-switch adaptor that contained 12 random nucleotides. Each CDR3 protein gets one entry after TCRdb re-called the 5' RACE reads with MiXCR. Among roughly 1.5 million distinct CDR3 sequences, 42% were seen once, and the ten largest hold about 3.8%. The rearrangement uses TRBV13 and TRBJ2-5; 8 nucleotides agree with TRBD1. This clonotype was sampled from a woman under 30 in good health. Sequencing was done on a sample of blood. The CDR3 region has the DNA TGTGCCAGCAGCTCTTCGACAGGGGCGGAGACCCAGTACTTC. It specifies CASSSSTGAETQYF.